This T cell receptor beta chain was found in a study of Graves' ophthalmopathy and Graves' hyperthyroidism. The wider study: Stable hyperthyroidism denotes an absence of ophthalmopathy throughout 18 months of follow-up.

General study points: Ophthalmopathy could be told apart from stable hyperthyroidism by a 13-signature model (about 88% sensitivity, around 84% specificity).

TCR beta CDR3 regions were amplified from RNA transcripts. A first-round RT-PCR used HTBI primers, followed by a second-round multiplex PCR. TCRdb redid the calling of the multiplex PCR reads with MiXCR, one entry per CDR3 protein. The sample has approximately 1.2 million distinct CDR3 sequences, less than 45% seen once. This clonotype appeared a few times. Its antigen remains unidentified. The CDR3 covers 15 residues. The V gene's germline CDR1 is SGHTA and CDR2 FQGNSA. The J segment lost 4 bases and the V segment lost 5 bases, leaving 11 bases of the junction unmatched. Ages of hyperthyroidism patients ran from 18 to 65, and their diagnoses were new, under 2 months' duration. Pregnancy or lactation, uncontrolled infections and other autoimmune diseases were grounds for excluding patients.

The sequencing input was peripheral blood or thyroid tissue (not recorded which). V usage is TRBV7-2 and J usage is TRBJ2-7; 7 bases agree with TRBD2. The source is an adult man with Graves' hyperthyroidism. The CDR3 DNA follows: TGTGCCAGCAGCACGGGGGGTGACGTTAGATACGAGCAGTACTTC. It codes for CASSTGGDVRYEQYF.